The next 27 T cell receptor beta chains were all read from a single sample in a study of T cell changes during pregnancy in multiple sclerosis. The protocol was immunoSEQ multiplex PCR, while the TCRdb copy is restricted to in-frame clones and leaves out a portion. The sample has 60,000 to 75,000 clones; about 90% are singletons. The specimen was peripheral blood, collected after pregnancy. Every receptor here comes from a female donor with multiple sclerosis, enrolled in a pregnancy study.

The chain links TRBV7-9 to TRBJ2-7; weak D call: TRBD2 (7 bases). The CDR3 spans 13 residues. The germline CDR1 and CDR2 sequences are SEHNR and FQNEAQ (reference sequence). Trimming stripped 5 bases from V and 5 bases from J, with 13 bases between. Here the CDR3 reads CASSPRGGNEQYF. Here the CDR3 DNA reads TGTGCCAGCAGCCCGAGGGGGGGAAACGAGCAGTACTTC. The full variable domain, completed using reference TRBV7-9 and TRBJ2-7, is DTGVSQNPRHKITKRGQNVTFRCDPISEHNRLYWYRQTLGQGPEFLTYFQNEAQLEKSRLLSDRFSAERPKGSFSTLEIQRTEQGDSAMYLCASSPRGGNEQYFGPGTRLTVT.

This clone has a single count. The rearrangement uses TRBV2 and TRBJ1-4, with D maybe TRBD1 (6 bases). Germline V gene data show CDR1 as SNHLY and CDR2 as FYNNEI. V lost 6 bases to trimming and J lost 7 bases, with 15 bases between them. This CDR3 is built from 14 residues. The CDR3 sequence: CASRQGVGSEKLFF. Written as DNA, the CDR3 is TGTGCCAGCAGACAGGGTGTGGGAAGTGAAAAACTGTTTTTT. Looking up the rest from reference TRBV2 and TRBJ1-4 gives the full variable domain: EPEVTQTPSHQVTQMGQEVILRCVPISNHLYFYWYRQILGQKVEFLVSFYNNEISEKSEIFDDQFSVERPDGSNFTLKIRSTKLEDSAMYFCASRQGVGSEKLFFGSGTQLSVL.

The rearrangement joins TRBV19 to TRBJ2-7; 10 bases map to TRBD1. The CDR3 is 16 amino acids. CDR1 and CDR2 (germline): LNHDA, SQIVND (reference sequence). Losses at the gene ends were 5 bases for V and 2 bases for J; bases not matched to a gene: 9. The CDR3 DNA is TGTGCCAGTAGTCAGGGGGGACAGGGGATCCCCTACGAGCAGTACTTC. It is translated as CASSQGGQGIPYEQYF.

J is TRBJ2-7 and V is TRBV5-5; 9 bases are a match to TRBD1. V shed 3 bases, J shed 2 bases, and the junction held 6 bases outside the gene matches. From germline, CDR1 is SGHKS and CDR2 YYEKEE (reference sequence). The length of the CDR3 is 15 residues. The CDR3 loop is CASSSTGGGTYEQYF. CDR3 sequence (DNA): TGTGCCAGCAGCTCAACAGGGGGCGGAACCTACGAGCAGTACTTC.

The chain couples TRBV12-5 to TRBJ1-4, with unresolved D. The germline V gene encodes CDR1 LGHNT and CDR2 FRNRAP. This CDR3 comprises 15 residues. With 5 bases removed from V and 0 bases from J, the gap between germline ends came to 10 bases. CDR3 in amino acids: CASGPSGATNEKLFF. In DNA, the CDR3 is TGTGCTAGTGGTCCGTCAGGCGCAACTAATGAAAAACTGTTTTTT.

This chain joins TRBV19 and TRBJ1-2; 8 bases are a match to TRBD1. Germline V CDR1 and CDR2: LNHDA, SQIVND (reference sequence). This CDR3 is 14 amino acids long. V was clipped by 5 bases and J by 1 base; unmatched bases: 3. The CDR3 DNA is TGTGCCAGTAGTCCAGACAGGGGTAACTATGGCTACACCTTC. The encoded protein is CASSPDRGNYGYTF. Full variable domain (outside the CDR3, taken from reference TRBV19 and TRBJ1-2): DGGITQSPKYLFRKEGQNVTLSCEQNLNHDAMYWYRQDPGQGLRLIYYSQIVNDFQKGDIAEGYSVSREKKESFPLTVTSAQKNPTAFYLCASSPDRGNYGYTFGSGTRLTVV.

The rearrangement uses TRBV11-2 and TRBJ2-3, with 8 bases identical to TRBD1. V was clipped by 5 bases and J by 0 bases; unmatched bases: 10. Germline CDR1 reads SGHAT; CDR2 reads FQNNGV. The CDR3 contains 17 residues. The CDR3 DNA sequence: TGTGCCAGCAGCCCCCAGCCCCGGGACAGGAGCACAGATACGCAGTATTTT. Residues: CASSPQPRDRSTDTQYF.

The chain is built from TRBV28 and TRBJ1-4; TRBD1 is a possible D gene (6 bases). Per the germline V gene, CDR1 is MDHEN and CDR2 is SYDVKM. There are 15 residues in the CDR3. With 3 bases removed from V and 0 bases from J, the gap between germline ends came to 8 bases. CDR3 bases: TGTGCCAGCAGTTTCAGGGGCTCAACTAATGAAAAACTGTTTTTT. Amino acids: CASSFRGSTNEKLFF. The variable domain in full, completed from reference TRBV28 and TRBJ1-4, reads DVKVTQSSRYLVKRTGEKVFLECVQDMDHENMFWYRQDPGLGLRLIYFSYDVKMKEKGDIPEGYSVSREKKERFSLILESASTNQTSMYLCASSFRGSTNEKLFFGSGTQLSVL.

The rearrangement joins TRBV6-5 to TRBJ2-5; D not resolved. From germline, CDR1 is MNHEY and CDR2 SVGAGI. V shed 5 bases and J shed 2 bases, with 6 bases lying between them. This CDR3 region has 12 residues. Written as DNA, the CDR3 is TGTGCCAGCAGTCGCCGGCAAGAGACCCAGTACTTC. Amino acids: CASSRRQETQYF.

The sample holds one count of this clone. The J gene is TRBJ2-1, the V gene TRBV11-3; 8 nucleotides match TRBD2. The germline V gene encodes CDR1 SGHNT and CDR2 YENEEA. With V trimmed by 3 bases and J by 7 bases, 2 bases remained unmatched. The CDR3 is 13 amino acids. CDR3 residues: CASSFSGGNEQFF. CDR3 nucleotides: TGTGCCAGCAGCTTTTCGGGGGGGAATGAGCAGTTCTTC.

This sequence joins TRBV5-4 and TRBJ1-1; 8 bases agree with TRBD1. V lost 6 bases and J lost 0; bases outside the gene matches: 13. There are 17 residues in the CDR3. Germline-derived CDR1 and CDR2 are SGHNT and YYREEE (reference sequence). The CDR3 DNA is TGTGCCAGCACCTACGGAGGTGACAGGGGTATGAACACTGAAGCTTTCTTT. The encoded protein is CASTYGGDRGMNTEAFF.

The V gene is TRBV19, the J gene TRBJ1-5; 8 bases match TRBD1. The CDR3 is 18 residues long. V shed 3 bases and J 4 bases; nucleotides not matched to a gene: 14. Germline V gene sequence: CDR1 LNHDA, CDR2 SQIVND (reference sequence). Here the CDR3 reads CASSMVGPTGGKNQPQHF. CDR3 bases: TGTGCCAGTAGTATGGTGGGGCCAACAGGGGGTAAGAATCAGCCCCAGCATTTT.

The V call is TRBV6-4, the J call TRBJ2-3; 13 bases line up with TRBD2. Germline CDR1 and CDR2: MRHNA and SNTAGT. After removal of 4 bases from V and 1 base from J, the junction contained 2 bases not matched to a gene. CDR3 size: 16 residues. CDR3 sequence reads: CASSVGLAGGTDTQYF. The DNA for the CDR3 is TGTGCCAGCAGTGTCGGACTAGCGGGAGGCACAGATACGCAGTATTTT.

The V gene is TRBV5-6, the J gene TRBJ1-4, with D hard to call. V lost 4 bases, J lost 5 bases, and 9 bases lay in between. The CDR3 is 13 residues long. Germline loops: CDR1 SGHDT, CDR2 YYEEEE. Written as DNA, the CDR3 is TGTGCCAGCAGCCCCTCTAGGAATGAAAAACTGTTTTTT. Translation: CASSPSRNEKLFF.

The gene calls are TRBV30 and TRBJ1-2; no clear D gene. Germline assignment: CDR1 GTSNPN and CDR2 SVGIG (reference sequence). The CDR3 has 12 amino acids. Trimming left V 2 bases short and J 8 bases short, with 12 bases between. DNA of the CDR3: TGTGCCTGGAGTACCCCCCCCGGGGGCTACACCTTC. This translates into CAWSTPPGGYTF.

This rearrangement joins TRBV19 to TRBJ2-1; 9 positions agree with TRBD1. Germline CDR1 and CDR2: LNHDA and SQIVND (reference sequence). CDR3 length: 14 residues. V gave up 7 bases and J gave up 4 bases; unmatched junction bases: 5. CDR3 nucleotides: TGTGCCAGTAATTCCGGGACAGGGTACAATGAGCAGTTCTTC. This codes for CASNSGTGYNEQFF.

V and J are TRBV7-2 and TRBJ2-2; 10 bases map to TRBD2. Germline V gene sequence: CDR1 SGHTA, CDR2 FQGNSA. The CDR3 has 16 amino acids. Germline trimming cut 4 bases from V and 2 bases from J; bases unmatched to any gene: 4. As DNA, the CDR3 is TGTGCCAGCAGCTACAGGACTAGCGGAAACACCGGGGAGCTGTTTTTT. Translation: CASSYRTSGNTGELFF. Looking up the rest from reference TRBV7-2 and TRBJ2-2 gives the full variable domain: GAGVSQSPSNKVTEKGKDVELRCDPISGHTALYWYRQSLGQGLEFLIYFQGNSAPDKSGLPSDRFSAERTGGSVSTLTIQRTQQEDSAVYLCASSYRTSGNTGELFFGEGSRLTVL.

The V and J genes are TRBV28 and TRBJ1-2; D unresolved. CDR1 is MDHEN, CDR2 SYDVKM, per germline. The V end lost 5 bases, the J end lost 8 bases, and 12 bases lay between the germline ends. The length of the CDR3 is 12 residues. The DNA for the CDR3 is TGTGCCAGCAGTCCCCCGGGTGGGGGCTACACCTTC. Its translation: CASSPPGGGYTF.

V gene TRBV5-4 combines with J gene TRBJ2-2, with TRBD1 matching over 7 bases. The trim removed 0 bases at V and 3 bases at J, leaving 5 bases unmatched. The CDR3 contains 16 residues. Germline values: CDR1 SGHNT, CDR2 YYREEE (reference sequence). The CDR3: CASSLGRGRDTGELFF. CDR3 DNA sequence: TGTGCCAGCAGCTTGGGTAGGGGGCGCGACACCGGGGAGCTGTTTTTT.

This chain uses TRBV13 with TRBJ1-1, with a tentative D call TRBD1 (5 bases). The V end was cut by 5 bases, the J end by 4 bases, with 11 bases between. CDR3 size: 13 residues. CDR1 PRHDT and CDR2 FYEKMQ come from the germline V gene (reference sequence). The DNA for the CDR3 is TGTGCCAGCAGCGCCAGGGTTAGCACTGAAGCTTTCTTT. It encodes CASSARVSTEAFF. Supplemented by reference TRBV13 and TRBJ1-1, the full variable domain reads AAGVIQSPRHLIKEKRETATLKCYPIPRHDTVYWYQQGPGQDPQFLISFYEKMQSDKGSIPDRFSAQQFSDYHSELNMSSLELGDSALYFCASSARVSTEAFFGQGTRLTVV.

Turning to this clone: At one end the junction does not follow the germline gene, possibly because of a read error. The chain carries TRBV29-1 and TRBJ2-5; the match to TRBD1 covers 7 bases. The CDR3 is made up of 12 amino acids. From germline, CDR1 is SQVTM and CDR2 ANQGSEA. The CDR3 bases are TGCAGCGTGACTCAGGGGGTCCCGACCGAGTACTTC. Protein sequence: CSVTQGVPTEYF.

V usage is TRBV5-1 and J usage is TRBJ1-1; unclear D gene. This CDR3 comprises 14 residues. Germline V lookup: CDR1 SGHRS, CDR2 YFSETQ. Trimming stripped 4 bases from V and 3 bases from J, with 13 bases between. This CDR3 reads CASSLGRVDTEAFF. CDR3 bases: TGCGCCAGCAGCCTAGGGAGGGTAGACACTGAAGCTTTCTTT. Together with reference TRBV5-1 and TRBJ1-1, the CDR3 gives the full variable domain: KAGVTQTPRYLIKTRGQQVTLSCSPISGHRSVSWYQQTPGQGLQFLFEYFSETQRNKGNFPGRFSGRQFSNSRSEMNVSTLELGDSALYLCASSLGRVDTEAFFGQGTRLTVV.

The V call is TRBV27, the J call TRBJ1-5; 8 bases agree with TRBD1. The CDR3 has 14 residues. The ends lost 7 bases at V and 3 bases at J; junction bases unmatched: 5. CDR1 and CDR2 from the germline V gene are MNHEY and SMNVEV (reference sequence). The CDR3 region is CASKDRAYNQPQHF. The DNA for the CDR3 is TGTGCCAGCAAGGACAGGGCGTACAATCAGCCCCAGCATTTT.

The CDR3 here is CASSLGGLVGNEQFF. The CDR3, as DNA: TGTGCCAGCAGCTTAGGGGGACTAGTAGGGAATGAGCAGTTCTTC. The chain combines TRBV7-7 with TRBJ2-1; 8 bases fit TRBD2. The CDR3 runs 15 residues. Trimming cost V 1 base and J 7 bases; bases outside gene matches: 6. Germline CDR1 reads SSHAT; CDR2 reads FNYEAQ (reference sequence). Looking up the rest from reference TRBV7-7 and TRBJ2-1 gives the full variable domain: GAGVSQSPRYKVTKRGQDVTLRCDPISSHATLYWYQQALGQGPEFLTYFNYEAQPDKSGLPSDRFSAERPEGSISTLTIQRTEQRDSAMYRCASSLGGLVGNEQFFGPGTRLTVL.

The chain joins TRBV5-4 to TRBJ2-5, with TRBD2 identical over 12 bases. Trimming removed 6 bases from V and 4 bases from J; junction bases left unmatched: 4. The CDR3 spans 14 residues. The germline V gene encodes CDR1 SGHNT and CDR2 YYREEE (reference sequence). Here the CDR3 DNA reads TGTGCCAGCACCCTGGGACTAGCGGGAGAGACCCAGTACTTC. As protein: CASTLGLAGETQYF. Based on the CDR3 plus reference TRBV5-4 and TRBJ2-5, the full variable domain is ETGVTQSPTHLIKTRGQQVTLRCSSQSGHNTVSWYQQALGQGPQFIFQYYREEENGRGNFPPRFSGLQFPNYSSELNVNALELDDSALYLCASTLGLAGETQYFGPGTRLLVL.

This clone was counted between two and nine times. The CDR3 sequence: CASSPGDKAQETQYF. CDR3 DNA: TGTGCCAGCAGCCCTGGTGACAAGGCCCAAGAGACCCAGTACTTC. The chain combines TRBV5-4 with TRBJ2-5; D gene unclear. With 4 bases removed from V and 1 base from J, the gap between germline ends came to 14 bases. Germline CDR1 is SGHNT and CDR2 is YYREEE (reference sequence). The CDR3 covers 15 residues.

The J gene is TRBJ1-5, the V gene TRBV7-9; D not resolved. The length of the CDR3 is 14 residues. V gave up 3 bases and J gave up 3 bases, with 9 bases separating them. CDR1 and CDR2 (germline): SEHNR, FQNEAQ (reference sequence). CDR3 DNA sequence: TGTGCCAGCAGCTTTAGCGAAATCAATCAGCCCCAGCATTTT. Translating gives CASSFSEINQPQHF.